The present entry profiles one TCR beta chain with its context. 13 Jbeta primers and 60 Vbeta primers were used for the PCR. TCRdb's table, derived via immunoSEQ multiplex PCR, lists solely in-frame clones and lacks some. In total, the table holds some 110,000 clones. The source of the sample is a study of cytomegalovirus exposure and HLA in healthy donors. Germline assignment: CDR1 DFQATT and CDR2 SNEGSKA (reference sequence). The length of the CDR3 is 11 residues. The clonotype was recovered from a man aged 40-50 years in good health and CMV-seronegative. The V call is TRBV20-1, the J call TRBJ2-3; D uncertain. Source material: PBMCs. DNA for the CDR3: TGCAGCCTCCGAGGCACAGATACGCAGTATTTT. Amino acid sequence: CSLRGTDTQYF.